The clone carrying this T cell receptor beta chain occurred once. V shed 5 bases and J shed 0 bases, with 7 bases lying between them. This CDR3 is built from 13 residues. The germline V gene has CDR1 SGDLS and CDR2 YYNGEE. The data stem from a study of technical replicates of blood from a handful of donors. Assay: immunoSEQ multiplex PCR; the TCRdb copy retains only in-frame clones and omits some. The sample yields 90,000 to 100,000 clones, 95% seen once. The rearrangement joins TRBV9 to TRBJ2-3; D gene ambiguous. The receptor was isolated from a human donor in good health. Material: T cells isolated from PBMCs. The CDR3 sequence is CASSLLSTDTQYF. CDR3 DNA: TGTGCCAGCAGTCTTCTTAGCACAGATACGCAGTATTTT.